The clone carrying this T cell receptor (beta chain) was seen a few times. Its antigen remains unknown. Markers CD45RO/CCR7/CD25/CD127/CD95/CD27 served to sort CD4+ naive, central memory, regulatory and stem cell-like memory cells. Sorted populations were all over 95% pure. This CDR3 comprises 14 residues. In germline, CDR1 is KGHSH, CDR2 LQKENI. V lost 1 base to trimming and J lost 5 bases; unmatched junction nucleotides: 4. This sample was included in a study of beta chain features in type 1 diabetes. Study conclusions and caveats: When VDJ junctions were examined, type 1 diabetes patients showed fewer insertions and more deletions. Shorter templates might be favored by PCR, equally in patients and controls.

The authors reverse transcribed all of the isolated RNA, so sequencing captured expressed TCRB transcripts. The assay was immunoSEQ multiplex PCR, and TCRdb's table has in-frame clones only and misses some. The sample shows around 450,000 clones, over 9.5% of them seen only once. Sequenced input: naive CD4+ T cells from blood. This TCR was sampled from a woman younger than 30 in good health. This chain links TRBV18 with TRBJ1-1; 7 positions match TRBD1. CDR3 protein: CASSPQGASTEAFF. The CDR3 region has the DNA TGTGCCAGCTCACCACAGGGGGCTTCAACTGAAGCTTTCTTT.